These T cell receptor beta chains were read from a single sample in a study of blood T cells in healthy people across ages. From the 5' RACE reads, TCRdb called clonotypes with MiXCR, one entry per CDR3 protein. Of about 930,000 distinct CDR3 sequences listed, almost 30% are singletons. These data were likewise used in another study, on T cells of mothers and their children.

Sample: blood. The receptors here all came from a woman aged 35 to 49 in good health. CDR3s include the opening cysteine and the closing phenylalanine or tryptophan. The order of the fields is V gene, J gene, CDR3 length, clone size, D gene, CDR3 DNA, CDR3 protein. The D gene is left open where the match is weak. Not all rows give a size; the values are once, few, many and, for expanded clones, a class.

>TRBV7-6|TRBJ2-1|15|many|.
TGTGCCAGCAGCTTAACTTCGGGCAGTAACAATGAGCAGTTCTTC
CASSLTSGSNNEQFF
>TRBV18|TRBJ1-6|16|.|.
TGTGCCAGCTCACGTACCGACAGCTCCTATAATTCACCCCTCCACTTT
CASSRTDSSYNSPLHF
>TRBV12-3/TRBV12-4|TRBJ2-7|12|few|.
TGTGCCGGCAGTTCAAACCTGGGGGAGCAGTACTTC
CAGSSNLGEQYF
>TRBV12-3/TRBV12-4|TRBJ2-6|17|few|TRBD1
TGTGCCAGCAGTACCTGGGACAGTGGTACTGGGGCCAACGTCCTGACTTTC
CASSTWDSGTGANVLTF
>TRBV7-2|TRBJ2-3|19|few|TRBD2
TGTGCCAGCAGCTTAGACCCGGGACTAGCGGGGCCCAGCACAGATACGCAGTATTTT
CASSLDPGLAGPSTDTQYF
>TRBV6-1|TRBJ2-1|16|few|.
TGTGCCAGCAGTGAAGCATCCGTGAGCTCCTACAATGAGCAGTTCTTC
CASSEASVSSYNEQFF
>TRBV12-3/TRBV12-4|TRBJ2-5|17|.|TRBD2
TGTGCCAGCAGTTTAGATTTAAGCGGGAGGGCTTCAGAGACCCAGTACTTC
CASSLDLSGRASETQYF
>TRBV4-2|TRBJ1-5|17|.|TRBD1
TGTGCCAGCAGCCATTACCCAACAGGGGGCCAGGATCAGCCCCAGCATTTT
CASSHYPTGGQDQPQHF
>TRBV14|TRBJ2-1|15|few|.
TGTGCCAGCAGCCAAGAGTTAGGAGGGATCGATGAGCAGTTCTTC
CASSQELGGIDEQFF
>TRBV9|TRBJ2-1|17|few|TRBD2
TGTGCCAGCAGCGTAGGTCTGCGGGGGGGCTCCTACAATGAGCAGTTCTTC
CASSVGLRGGSYNEQFF
>TRBV21-1|TRBJ2-7|15|once|.
TGTGCCAGCGGCGAAACCTGGGACAGGGGTTACGAGCAGTACTTC
CASGETWDRGYEQYF
>TRBV29-1|TRBJ2-4|15|.|.
TGCAGCGTTGAAACAGGGACGGAAGCCAAAAACATTCAGTACTTC
CSVETGTEAKNIQYF
>TRBV7-9|TRBJ2-5|16|.|.
TGTGCCAGCAGCCCCGGCGGGCAAACGTACCAAGAGACCCAGTACTTC
CASSPGGQTYQETQYF
>TRBV6-1|TRBJ2-7|14|.|TRBD1
TGTGCCAGCAGTGAAGGGACAGGGCGGTACGAGCAGTACTTC
CASSEGTGRYEQYF
>TRBV29-1|TRBJ2-7|14|many|TRBD2
TGCAGCGTTGAGGGGGGGACGGAGGGCTACGAGCAGTACTTC
CSVEGGTEGYEQYF
>TRBV6-1|TRBJ2-1|16|.|TRBD2
TGTGCCAGCAGGAAGGTTCCCGGGACTAGGGTTCATGAGCAGTTCTTC
CASRKVPGTRVHEQFF
>TRBV28|TRBJ1-1|15|.|.
TGTGCCAGCACTCCCACTGGGTCAGCGAACACTGAAGCTTTCTTT
CASTPTGSANTEAFF
>TRBV20-1|TRBJ1-2|14|.|TRBD1
TGCAGTGCTGCCCGGGACAGGGGTGTATATGGCTACACCTTC
CSAARDRGVYGYTF
>TRBV20-1|TRBJ1-3|14|few|.
TGCAGTGCGTACCCCGGACGGCTTTCTAACACCATATATTTT
CSAYPGRLSNTIYF
>TRBV6-2/TRBV6-3|TRBJ1-2|15|many|.
TGTGCCAGCAGTCCAAGAAGAGGTTTGAGCTATGGCTACACCTTC
CASSPRRGLSYGYTF
>TRBV18|TRBJ2-7|13|many|.
TGTGCCAGCTCTGGCGGGGGCTACTACGAGCAGTACTTC
CASSGGGYYEQYF
>TRBV5-1|TRBJ2-5|13|many|.
TGCGCCAGCAGCTTGCGGAGGGATGAGACCCAGTACTTC
CASSLRRDETQYF
>TRBV28|TRBJ2-6|16|.|.
TGTGCCGCGAAGTCCGGGGGCGGTTCTGGGGCCAACGTCCTGACTTTC
CAAKSGGGSGANVLTF
>TRBV10-3|TRBJ1-1|16|.|.
TGTGCCAGCAGTGAGGGGGTTTCCGGGACATCCAAGGAAGCTTTCTTT
CASSEGVSGTSKEAFF
>TRBV4-2|TRBJ1-1|15|.|.
TGTGCCAGCAGCCAAGTAGGACTAGCGAACACTGAAGCTTTCTTT
CASSQVGLANTEAFF
>TRBV20-1|TRBJ2-3|14|.|.
TGCAGTGCTAGATGGAGGCGGGGTACAGATACGCAGTATTTT
CSARWRRGTDTQYF
>TRBV20-1|TRBJ1-1|14|.|.
TGCAGTGCCCCTAGGCCCCCGGTGGGCACTGAAGCTTTCTTT
CSAPRPPVGTEAFF
>TRBV7-9|TRBJ2-2|16|.|TRBD1
TGTGCCAGCAGCCCAGACAGGGGTTGGAACACCGGGGAGCTGTTTTTT
CASSPDRGWNTGELFF
>TRBV29-1|TRBJ2-3|15|few|TRBD1
TGCAGCACTCCCCGAGGGACAGGGAGCACAGATACGCAGTATTTT
CSTPRGTGSTDTQYF
>TRBV7-2|TRBJ1-2|14|.|.
TGTGCCAGCAGCTTGGTCAGGGGAACGGATGGCTACACCTTC
CASSLVRGTDGYTF
>TRBV5-1|TRBJ1-2|15|few|.
TGCGCCAGCAGCTTGGCCGGGAGCACAAACTATGGCTACACCTTC
CASSLAGSTNYGYTF
>TRBV12-3/TRBV12-4|TRBJ2-2|14|.|.
TGTGCCGGCAGTCCTCAGGGTTACACCGGGGAGCTGTTTTTT
CAGSPQGYTGELFF
>TRBV3-1|TRBJ1-3|13|.|.
TGTGCCAGCAGCCAACTACAAGGAAACACCATATATTTT
CASSQLQGNTIYF
>TRBV7-9|TRBJ2-6|17|.|TRBD1
TGTGCCAGCAGCTTAGGGACCACAGGGGCCGGGGCCAACGTCCTGACTTTC
CASSLGTTGAGANVLTF
>TRBV7-2|TRBJ2-4|16|many|TRBD1
TGTGCCAGCAGCGCGCGTGACAGGGGGACTCAAAACATTCAGTACTTC
CASSARDRGTQNIQYF
>TRBV7-2|TRBJ1-6|14|.|.
TGTGCCGGCAGCTTAGCAGGGGTCCGGGCACCCCTCCACTTT
CAGSLAGVRAPLHF
>TRBV7-9|TRBJ2-1|16|few|TRBD1
TGTGCCAGCGGTGACAGGGCCTTGCTATCCTACAATGAGCAGTTCTTC
CASGDRALLSYNEQFF
>TRBV28|TRBJ2-2|13|.|TRBD1
TGTGCCAGCAGTCAAACAGGGGTCGGGGAGCTGTTTTTT
CASSQTGVGELFF
>TRBV28|TRBJ1-2|15|many|TRBD1
TGTGCCAGCAGAAGACAGGGGGCTGGTGGCTATGGCTACACCTTC
CASRRQGAGGYGYTF
>TRBV12-3/TRBV12-4|TRBJ1-2|12|.|.
TGTGCCAGCAGCTTAATGGACTATGGCTACACCTTC
CASSLMDYGYTF
>TRBV7-2|TRBJ1-2|14|.|.
TGTGCCAGCAGCTTAGCTCAGAGGAACTATGGCTACCCCTTC
CASSLAQRNYGYPF
>TRBV19|TRBJ1-5|18|once|.
TGTGCCAGTAGTATAAAGACAGCGCACCGCAATAGCAATCAGCCCCAGCATTTT
CASSIKTAHRNSNQPQHF
>TRBV19|TRBJ2-1|14|many|.
TGTGCCAGTAGCAGGACTTGGGGTTACAATGAGCAGTTCTTC
CASSRTWGYNEQFF
>TRBV7-6|TRBJ1-4|17|.|.
TGTGCCAGCAGCTTGCCCGGGGAGGGACGAGAAAATGAAAAACTGTTTTTT
CASSLPGEGRENEKLFF
>TRBV20-1|TRBJ2-3|15|few|.
TGCAGTGCTAGAGATCTACGTGTGGACACAGATACGCAGTATTTT
CSARDLRVDTDTQYF
>TRBV11-1|TRBJ1-2|13|.|.
TGTGCCAGCAGCTCCTCTTCCGGTGTTGGCTACACCTTC
CASSSSSGVGYTF
>TRBV20-1|TRBJ2-3|17|many|.
TGCAGTGCTAGAGACCTTAAGAGGGTTATCGGCACAGATACGCAGTATTTT
CSARDLKRVIGTDTQYF
>TRBV7-2|TRBJ1-6|13|.|.
TGTGCCAGCAGCTTAAATACGTATTCACCCCTCCACTTT
CASSLNTYSPLHF
>TRBV19|TRBJ2-6|20|.|.
TGTGCCAGTAGTATCGGGCAGGGAGGTGTTATCCCCTCTGGGGCCAACGTCCTGACTTTC
CASSIGQGGVIPSGANVLTF
>TRBV6-6|TRBJ2-1|14|.|TRBD1
TGTGCCAGCAGTTCCGGGACAGAGGGAAATGAGCAGTTCTTC
CASSSGTEGNEQFF
>TRBV28|TRBJ1-2|16|few|.
TGTGCCAGCAGCCGACAAAGGGGCGGGGGGATCTATGGCTACACCTTC
CASSRQRGGGIYGYTF
>TRBV11-2|TRBJ2-7|13|few|.
TGTGCCAGCAGCTTGGAACTAGCCGACGAGCAGTACTTC
CASSLELADEQYF
>TRBV21-1|TRBJ1-4|17|few|.
TGTGCCAGCAGCGCAGAAAACACCAGGGGTTCTAATGAAAAACTGTTTTTT
CASSAENTRGSNEKLFF
>TRBV7-2|TRBJ1-1|16|.|.
TGTGCCAGCAACTTTGGGGGGCCTCGGACGGGATCTGAAGCTTTCTTT
CASNFGGPRTGSEAFF
>TRBV18|TRBJ2-7|15|.|.
TGTGCCAGCTCACCGGTGCCACAGGGTAGTCACGAGCAGTACTTC
CASSPVPQGSHEQYF
>TRBV18|TRBJ2-6|18|few|.
TGTGCCAGCTCACCAACGCTAGGAGATTTGTCTGGGGCCAACGTCCTGACTTTC
CASSPTLGDLSGANVLTF
>TRBV2|TRBJ1-2|14|.|TRBD1
TGTGCCAGCAGTGGGGGACAGGGACTCTATGGCTACACCTTC
CASSGGQGLYGYTF
>TRBV5-1|TRBJ1-1|15|once|.
TGCGCCAGCAGCTTGGATCCGGGGGCGGGTGGTGAAGCTTTCTTT
CASSLDPGAGGEAFF